A single T cell receptor beta chain is shown here with its context. What it recognizes is unknown. The record originates from a study of vaccination and CD4 T cells after COVID-19. Treatment denoted: roughly ten-day PBMC culture with coronavirus spike peptide pools or control peptides (ViraFEST assay). ViraFEST stimulated the growth of antigen-specific T cells using peptide pools and subsequently profiled their TCRs by sequencing. Findings and caveats of the study: Spike mono-reactive clones accounted for 304 of the 307 vaccine-specific clones found in convalescent patients.

This CDR3 is built from 17 residues. From germline, CDR1 is LGHNA and CDR2 YSLEER. V trimming: 3 bases; J trimming: 6 bases; junction bases outside the gene matches: 14. Sequencing of the DNA from cultured CD4+ T cells was carried out with the Oncomine TCR Beta short-read assay. TCRdb re-analysed the PCR reads in MiXCR, keeping a single row per CDR3 protein. The table includes almost 25,000 distinct CDR3 sequences, around 62% detected once. The clonotype was recovered from a human donor who had recovered from COVID-19. The chain joins TRBV4-3 to TRBJ2-7; 10 positions agree with TRBD2. Sequencing input: CD4+ T cells from blood, cultured in vitro. CDR3 sequence: CASSQRPIAGGGGEQYF. In nucleotides, the CDR3 is TGCGCCAGCAGCCAGAGACCAATAGCGGGAGGAGGGGGCGAGCAGTACTTC.